This note documents a single T cell receptor (beta chain) sequence. No antigen is known for it. The data were taken from a study of beta chain features in type 1 diabetes. Study-wide points: High-TCR-expressing cells could be over-represented by cDNA sequencing. A greater similarity of naive, central memory and Treg TCRB repertoires was seen among patients than among healthy donors.

Expressed TCRB transcripts were sequenced after all isolated RNA was converted to cDNA. Approximately 3.5 million reads per sample were averaged for naive, central memory and regulatory samples. The repertoire was sequenced with immunoSEQ multiplex PCR; TCRdb's copy has only in-frame clones and lacks some. Here the sample spans just over 600,000 clones, around a sixth being singletons. This CDR3 is 13 amino acids long. Trimming removed 3 bases from V and 8 bases from J, with 10 bases in between. Germline assignment: CDR1 SGHTA and CDR2 FQGNSA. Isolation of CD4+ naive, central memory, regulatory and stem cell-like memory cells was achieved by sorting via CD45RO/CCR7/CD25/CD127/CD95/CD27.

The chain uses TRBV7-2 and TRBJ1-4, with unresolved D. The clonotype comes from a young man in good health. Sample: naive CD4+ T cells from blood. CDR3 sequence reads: CASSFGRTEKLFF. In nucleotides, the CDR3 is TGTGCCAGCAGCTTTGGCAGGACCGAAAAACTGTTTTTT. Full variable domain (outside the CDR3, taken from reference TRBV7-2 and TRBJ1-4): GAGVSQSPSNKVTEKGKDVELRCDPISGHTALYWYRQSLGQGLEFLIYFQGNSAPDKSGLPSDRFSAERTGGSVSTLTIQRTQQEDSAVYLCASSFGRTEKLFFGSGTQLSVL.